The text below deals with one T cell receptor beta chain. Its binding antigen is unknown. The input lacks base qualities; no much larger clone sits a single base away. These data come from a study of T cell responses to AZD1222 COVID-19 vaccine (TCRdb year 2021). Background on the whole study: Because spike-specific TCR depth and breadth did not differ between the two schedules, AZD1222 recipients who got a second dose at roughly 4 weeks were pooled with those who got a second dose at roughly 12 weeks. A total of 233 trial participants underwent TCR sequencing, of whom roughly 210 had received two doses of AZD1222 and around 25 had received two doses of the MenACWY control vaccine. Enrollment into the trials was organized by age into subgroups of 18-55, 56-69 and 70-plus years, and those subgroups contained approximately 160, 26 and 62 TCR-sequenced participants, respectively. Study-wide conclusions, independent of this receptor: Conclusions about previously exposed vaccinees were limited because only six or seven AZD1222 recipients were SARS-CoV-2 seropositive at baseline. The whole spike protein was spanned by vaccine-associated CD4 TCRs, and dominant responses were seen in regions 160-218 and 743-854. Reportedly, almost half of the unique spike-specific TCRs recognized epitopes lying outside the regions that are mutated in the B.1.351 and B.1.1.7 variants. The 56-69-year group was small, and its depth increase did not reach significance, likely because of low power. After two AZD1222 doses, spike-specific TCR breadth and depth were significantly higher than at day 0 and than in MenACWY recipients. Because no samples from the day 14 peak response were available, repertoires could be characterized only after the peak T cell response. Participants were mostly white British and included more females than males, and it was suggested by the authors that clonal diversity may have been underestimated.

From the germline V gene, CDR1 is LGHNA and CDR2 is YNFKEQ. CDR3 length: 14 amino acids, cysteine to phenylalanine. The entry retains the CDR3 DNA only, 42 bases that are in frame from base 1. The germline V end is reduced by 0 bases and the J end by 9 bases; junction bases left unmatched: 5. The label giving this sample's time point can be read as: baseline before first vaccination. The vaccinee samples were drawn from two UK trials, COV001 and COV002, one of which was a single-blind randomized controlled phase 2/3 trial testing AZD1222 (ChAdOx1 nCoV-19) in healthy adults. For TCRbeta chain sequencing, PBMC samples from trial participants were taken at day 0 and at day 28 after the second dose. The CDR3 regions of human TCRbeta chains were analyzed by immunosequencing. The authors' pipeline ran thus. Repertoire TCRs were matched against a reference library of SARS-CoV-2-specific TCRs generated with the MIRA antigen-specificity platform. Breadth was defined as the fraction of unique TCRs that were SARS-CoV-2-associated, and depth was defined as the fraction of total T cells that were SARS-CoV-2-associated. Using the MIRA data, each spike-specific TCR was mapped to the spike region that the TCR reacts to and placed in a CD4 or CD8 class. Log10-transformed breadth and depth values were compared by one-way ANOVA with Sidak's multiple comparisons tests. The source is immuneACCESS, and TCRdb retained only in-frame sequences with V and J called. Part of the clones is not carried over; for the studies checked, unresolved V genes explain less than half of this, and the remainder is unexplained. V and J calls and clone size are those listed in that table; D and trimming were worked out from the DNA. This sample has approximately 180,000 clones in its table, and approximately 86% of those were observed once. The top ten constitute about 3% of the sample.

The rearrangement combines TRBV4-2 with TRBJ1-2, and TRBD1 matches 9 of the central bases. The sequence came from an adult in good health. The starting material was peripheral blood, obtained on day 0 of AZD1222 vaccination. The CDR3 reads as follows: CASSQDRDRERYTF. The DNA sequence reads TGTGCCAGCAGCCAAGACCGGGACAGGGAGCGCTACACCTTC.